This is a list of T cell receptor beta chains from one sample in a study of blood T cells in healthy people across ages. In TCRdb, the 5' RACE reads were re-called with MiXCR into one record per CDR3 protein. Among around 990,000 distinct CDR3 sequences, almost 25% were seen once, and the ten largest hold less than 0.85%. A further study also used this sample, focusing on T cells of mothers and their children.

Sequencing was done on a sample of blood. The receptor source for this set is a girl between 2 and 10 years old in good health. Each CDR3 is given with its conserved first and last residue. A D gene is named only where the DNA matches it firmly. Clone size, where shown, is once, few, many, or a class for clones that have expanded.

D	V	J	size	DNA	CDR3
-	TRBV9	TRBJ2-1	-	TGTGCCAGCAGCGAGGAGGGGGCTGACAGGGTCTTC	CASSEEGADRVF
TRBD1	TRBV29-1	TRBJ1-2	-	TGCAGCGCACGGTCGCCCCAGGGGGCCTACGGCTACACCTTC	CSARSPQGAYGYTF
TRBD1	TRBV20-1	TRBJ1-2	-	TGCAGTGCTAGAGTTCCCCGGACAGGGGACTACTATGGCTACACCTTC	CSARVPRTGDYYGYTF
-	TRBV10-3	TRBJ2-2	-	TGTGCCATCACCAAGGACGGATCATGGGGCTCCGGGGAGCTGTTTTTT	CAITKDGSWGSGELFF
-	TRBV5-4	TRBJ1-2	-	TGTGCCAGCAGTTCTAGGAGCCCTAACTATGGCTACACCTTC	CASSSRSPNYGYTF
-	TRBV6-1	TRBJ1-5	-	TGTGCCAGCAGTGAACAAGGGCCGCTTAATCAGCCCCAGCATTTT	CASSEQGPLNQPQHF
-	TRBV27	TRBJ2-3	-	TGTGCCAGCAGGACATATGCCACAGATACGCAGTATTTT	CASRTYATDTQYF
-	TRBV7-3	TRBJ2-1	few	TGTGCCAGCAGCTCGGACAGCTTCCTCTACGATGAGCAGTTCTTC	CASSSDSFLYDEQFF
-	TRBV5-6	TRBJ2-2	-	TGTGCCAGCAGCTTGGGTACGGGGTCCTACACCGGGGAGCTGTTTTTT	CASSLGTGSYTGELFF
-	TRBV27	TRBJ2-7	-	TGTGCCAGCAGTTCCTATACCCCTAACGAGCAGTACTTC	CASSSYTPNEQYF
TRBD2	TRBV20-1	TRBJ2-2	-	TGCAGTGCTAACAGCGGGGGGGCCACGAACACCGGGGAGCTGTTTTTT	CSANSGGATNTGELFF
TRBD1	TRBV20-1	TRBJ2-7	few	TGCAGTGCTAGCTTATCCGGGACAGGGGACTCCTACGAGCAGTACTTC	CSASLSGTGDSYEQYF
-	TRBV6-2/TRBV6-3	TRBJ1-1	-	TGTGCCAGCGAGAGAATGCGAAACACTGAAGCTTTCTTT	CASERMRNTEAFF
-	TRBV28	TRBJ1-5	-	TGTGCCAGCAGATTGGGGTCCAATCAGCCCCAGCATTTT	CASRLGSNQPQHF
TRBD1	TRBV10-3	TRBJ1-1	-	TGTGCCATCAGTCCGGACAGGGACACTGAAGCTTTCTTT	CAISPDRDTEAFF
TRBD2	TRBV5-1	TRBJ2-1	-	TGCGCCAGCAGCTGGGGGGAGGGGTCGGATGAGCAGTTCTTC	CASSWGEGSDEQFF
-	TRBV5-4	TRBJ2-7	-	TGTGCCAGCAGCTTGGTCCCCGCCGACGAGCAGTACTTC	CASSLVPADEQYF
TRBD2	TRBV2	TRBJ2-5	-	TGTGCCAGCAGTGAGGGGCTGTCGTGGGAGGGGAGAGAATTC	CASSEGLSWEGREF